These 5 T cell receptor beta chains were sequenced from one sample in a study of shared clonotypes between healthy human individuals. Produced via immunoSEQ multiplex PCR; TCRdb's table is partial and in-frame only. The table includes 2,500,000 or so clones, under 95% detected once. Sequences were obtained from naive CD4+ T cells from PBMCs. Subset noted: CD45RA+ positively selected. The receptors stem from a man aged 18 to 29 in good health. Some clones in this sample may be carry-over from other donors' samples.

The rearrangement uses TRBV28 and TRBJ2-7; TRBD2 matches at 14 bases. V lost 6 bases, J lost 4 bases, and 5 bases stayed unmatched. CDR1 is MDHEN, CDR2 SYDVKM, per germline. The CDR3 is 15 amino acids. In DNA form, the CDR3 reads TGTGCCAGCAGAGAACGACTAGCGGGAGGGTACGAGCAGTACTTC. It codes for CASRERLAGGYEQYF.

The genes are TRBV28 and TRBJ2-2; 7 nucleotides match TRBD1. Germline V gives CDR1 MDHEN, CDR2 SYDVKM. The CDR3 totals 15 residues. Trimming took 5 bases from V and 7 from J; bases not matched to a gene: 10. The CDR3 bases are TGTGCCAGCAGTAGGGGGCAGGGTACGATCGGGGAGCTGTTTTTT. Its protein is CASSRGQGTIGELFF.

This clone was counted a single time. The V call is TRBV11-2, the J call TRBJ2-3, with D unresolved. The CDR3 runs 13 residues. Trimming pared 5 bases from V and 2 bases from J, leaving 8 bases between. Germline CDR1 reads SGHAT; CDR2 reads FQNNGV. DNA for the CDR3: TGTGCCAGCAGCCCCGGTCCCACAGATACGCAGTATTTT. Translated: CASSPGPTDTQYF.

This chain uses TRBV7-6 with TRBJ2-7, with TRBD1 identical over 7 bases. V shed 5 bases, J shed 2 bases, and the junction held 18 bases outside the gene matches. Germline loops: CDR1 SGHVS, CDR2 FNYEAQ. The CDR3 length is 18 residues. This chain's CDR3 is CASSLVTGLSRGAYEQYF. Here the CDR3 DNA reads TGTGCCAGCAGCCTCGTGACAGGGCTTTCACGGGGAGCCTACGAGCAGTACTTC. The full variable domain, completed using reference TRBV7-6 and TRBJ2-7, is GAGVSQSPRYKVTKRGQDVALRCDPISGHVSLYWYRQALGQGPEFLTYFNYEAQQDKSGLPNDRFSAERPEGSISTLTIQRTEQRDSAMYRCASSLVTGLSRGAYEQYFGPGTRLTVT.

The chain is built from TRBV28 and TRBJ1-2, with 8 positions matching TRBD1. The CDR3 extends over 16 amino acids. Germline V gene data show CDR1 as MDHEN and CDR2 as SYDVKM. The V gene end was trimmed by 10 bases and the J gene end by 4 bases; junction bases not matched to a gene: 17. This CDR3 reads CATEHQTGVGGYGYTF. The CDR3 DNA reads TGTGCCACCGAACACCAGACAGGGGTTGGTGGCTATGGCTACACCTTC.